A selection of T cell receptor beta chains follows, all from one sample in a study of OX40 agonist ivuxolimab in advanced cancers. Only in-frame clones appear in the TCRdb table, and some are missing; sequencing was by immunoSEQ multiplex PCR. Among 90,000 to 150,000 clones listed, more than 80% were seen once. Here the sequenced sample was CD4+ or CD8+ T cells sorted from blood, taken in a trial of the OX40 agonist ivuxolimab. The receptors originated from an adult with an advanced solid tumor such as melanoma, head and neck, liver or kidney cancer. The CDR3 runs from the conserved cysteine through the conserved F or W. A D gene is named only where the DNA matches it firmly. Rows give clone size only sometimes, using once, few, many, or a class for an expanded clone.

size,D,V,J,DNA,CDR3
once,TRBD2,TRBV7-8,TRBJ2-5,TGTGCCAGCAGCAAGGCGGGGGGGCTTGAGACCCAGTACTTC,CASSKAGGLETQYF
NA,TRBD2,TRBV5-1,TRBJ2-3,TGCGCCAGCAGCTTGGGCCCCGTAGCGGGGGACACAGATACGCAGTATTTT,CASSLGPVAGDTDTQYF
NA,NA,TRBV28,TRBJ2-2,TGTGCCAGCAGTTTAGCAAACACCGGGGAGCTGTTTTTT,CASSLANTGELFF
NA,TRBD1,TRBV10-1,TRBJ2-1,TGCGCCAGCAGTGAGCCCGGACAGGGGGCTTACAATGAGCAGTTCTTC,CASSEPGQGAYNEQFF
NA,NA,TRBV2,TRBJ2-7,TGTGCCAGCAGGGCCGCCTACGAGCAGTACTTC,CASRAAYEQYF
NA,TRBD1,TRBV19,TRBJ1-2,TGTGCCAGTAGTAAGACAGGGGGGCGTGGCTACTATGGCTACACCTTC,CASSKTGGRGYYGYTF
NA,TRBD1,TRBV28,TRBJ1-4,TGTGCCAGCAGTTTAAGGGGGCAGCAAGAAAAACTGTTTTTT,CASSLRGQQEKLFF
NA,NA,TRBV9,TRBJ2-7,TGTGCCAGCAGCGTAGAGGGAGTGGGCGAGCAGTACTTC,CASSVEGVGEQYF
NA,TRBD1,TRBV18,TRBJ2-3,TGTGCCAGCTCCCGAGGACAGGGAGAGCGGTTTACAGATACGCAGTATTTT,CASSRGQGERFTDTQYF
NA,TRBD1,TRBV6-5,TRBJ1-2,TGTGCCAGCAGTTGGGACCGGGACAGCGGCTACACCTTC,CASSWDRDSGYTF
NA,NA,TRBV9,TRBJ1-2,TGTGCCAGCAGCGTAGCCGACAGCGTCTATGGCTACACCTTC,CASSVADSVYGYTF
NA,NA,TRBV28,TRBJ2-3,TGTGCCAGCGAAGAGAGTAGCACAGATACGCAGTATTTT,CASEESSTDTQYF
few,TRBD2,TRBV10-3,TRBJ2-2,TGTGCCATCAGTGAGAGGCGGGGGAGCACCGGGGAGCTGTTTTTT,CAISERRGSTGELFF
NA,NA,TRBV5-6,TRBJ1-4,TGTGCCAGCAGCTTGGGAGAGTCTGAAAAACTGTTTTTT,CASSLGESEKLFF
NA,TRBD2,TRBV19,TRBJ2-7,TGTGCCAGTAGTATAGCAGCGGGGGAAACCTACGAGCAGTACTTC,CASSIAAGETYEQYF
NA,TRBD2,TRBV6-6,TRBJ2-3,TGTGCCAGCAGTAGATTTAGCGGGGGAATCACAGATACGCAGTATTTT,CASSRFSGGITDTQYF
NA,NA,TRBV5-1,TRBJ1-3,TGCGCCAGCAGCTCTACAGCAACCACTGGAAACACCATATATTTT,CASSSTATTGNTIYF
NA,NA,TRBV19,TRBJ2-7,TGTGCCAGTAGCACGACGAACAGGGATCGGTACGAGCAGTACTTC,CASSTTNRDRYEQYF
NA,NA,TRBV30,TRBJ1-2,TGTGCCTGCCTTTCGGTGGACCCGTTGTCCTATGGCTACACCTTC,CACLSVDPLSYGYTF
NA,TRBD1,TRBV7-9,TRBJ1-3,TGTGCCAGCAGCTTTGACAGGGGGCGAGGTGGAAACACCATATATTTT,CASSFDRGRGGNTIYF
NA,TRBD1,TRBV7-2,TRBJ1-4,TGTGCCAGCAGCTTAGGGGACACAGGACAGGACAATGAAAAACTGTTTTTT,CASSLGDTGQDNEKLFF
NA,NA,TRBV25-1,TRBJ2-3,TGTGCCAGCAGCGACTGGGATACGCAGTATTTT,CASSDWDTQYF
NA,NA,TRBV5-4,TRBJ2-5,TGTGCCAGCAGCGTACCGGGGAACCAAGAGACCCAGTACTTC,CASSVPGNQETQYF
NA,NA,TRBV11-2,TRBJ2-7,TGTGCCAGCAGCCCCCTCGGCGGAGGAAGCTCCTACGAGCAGTACTTC,CASSPLGGGSSYEQYF
NA,NA,TRBV9,TRBJ2-2,TGTGCCAGCAGCGTAGAGGGGAACACCGGGGAGCTGTTTTTT,CASSVEGNTGELFF
NA,NA,TRBV6-5,TRBJ1-4,TGTGCCAGCAGTCGGACACTTTCGGAAGAAAAACTGTTTTTT,CASSRTLSEEKLFF
NA,NA,TRBV29-1,TRBJ2-2,TGCAGCGGATATTCCACCGGGGAGCTGTTTTTT,CSGYSTGELFF
NA,TRBD2,TRBV25-1,TRBJ2-5,TGTGCCAGCAGTGATAGCCTAGCGGGGGGGCGGGAGACCCAGTACTTC,CASSDSLAGGRETQYF
NA,NA,TRBV9,TRBJ2-5,TGTGCCAGCAGCGTAGGAAGTGAGGAGACCCAGTACTTC,CASSVGSEETQYF
NA,NA,TRBV2,TRBJ2-2,TGTGCCAGCAGTGAACTGGGGCAGGTTGGCGGGGAGCTGTTTTTT,CASSELGQVGGELFF
NA,TRBD1,TRBV5-1,TRBJ1-1,TGCGCCAGCAGGAGGGACAGGGGGAACACTGAAGCTTTCTTT,CASRRDRGNTEAFF
NA,NA,TRBV6-5,TRBJ1-1,TGTGCCAGCAAACTGGGGTTGGGCTCAGGTACTGAAGCTTTCTTT,CASKLGLGSGTEAFF
NA,NA,TRBV10-3,TRBJ1-2,TGTGCCATCACCGAGGCCCAGGGCTATGGCTACACCTTC,CAITEAQGYGYTF
NA,NA,TRBV7-2,TRBJ1-5,TGTGCCAGCAGCTTAGAACAGGCAGGCAATCAGCCCCAGCATTTT,CASSLEQAGNQPQHF
NA,NA,TRBV7-9,TRBJ2-3,TGTGCCAGCAGCTTAGGTGCAGCGAGCCCCACAGATACGCAGTATTTT,CASSLGAASPTDTQYF
NA,NA,TRBV7-2,TRBJ1-3,TGTGCCAGCAGCTTAGTTGGCGGCTCTGGAAACACCATATATTTT,CASSLVGGSGNTIYF
NA,NA,TRBV28,TRBJ2-7,TGTGCCAGCAGTTTAAGAGGGGCCGAGCAGTACTTC,CASSLRGAEQYF
NA,NA,TRBV5-6,TRBJ2-7,TGTGCCAGCAGTTTAGTAGGACAGAGTTCCTACGAGCAGTACTTC,CASSLVGQSSYEQYF
NA,TRBD1,TRBV5-1,TRBJ1-1,TGCGCCAGCAGCCCACAGGGGTCCGCGTTTCAGCGAGCTTTCTTT,CASSPQGSAFQRAFF
NA,NA,TRBV11-2,TRBJ1-4,TGTGCCAGCAGCTCCGGTCTAGGCGCCGAAAAACTGTTTTTT,CASSSGLGAEKLFF
NA,TRBD2,TRBV6-1,TRBJ2-1,TGTGCCAGCAGTGGACTAGCGGGGGGGCGGGATGAGCAGTTCTTC,CASSGLAGGRDEQFF
NA,TRBD1,TRBV30,TRBJ2-2,TGTGCCTTTAACAGGGGGTTGAGGACCGGGGAGCTGTTTTTT,CAFNRGLRTGELFF
NA,TRBD2,TRBV4-1,TRBJ2-5,TGCGCCAGCAGCCAAAAAAAGCGGGGGGGCATTAAGACCCAGTACTTC,CASSQKKRGGIKTQYF
NA,TRBD1,TRBV15,TRBJ1-4,TGTGCCACCAGCAGGGCGGGGACAGGGTCTGAAAAACTGTTTTTT,CATSRAGTGSEKLFF
NA,NA,TRBV6-5,TRBJ2-7,TGTGCCAGCATCTCTCTGGGGGAGCAGTACTTC,CASISLGEQYF
NA,TRBD1,TRBV30,TRBJ2-7,TGTGCCTGGGGAGGCCGCGGGACAGGGATCCACGAGCAGTACTTC,CAWGGRGTGIHEQYF
NA,NA,TRBV21-1,TRBJ1-2,TGTGCCAGCAGCAGGCGAAAGGGACAGGGGGCGAGGAATGGCTACACCTTC,CASSRRKGQGARNGYTF
NA,TRBD1,TRBV15,TRBJ1-1,TGTGCCACCAGCCGCGAAGTAGTGGCAGGGGGGGAAGCTTTCTTT,CATSREVVAGGEAFF
NA,NA,TRBV7-8,TRBJ1-5,TGTGCCAGCAGCTTTGCCCAGATCAATCAGCCCCAGCATTTT,CASSFAQINQPQHF
NA,NA,TRBV7-9,TRBJ2-5,TGTGCCAGCAGCTTAGCCAGGATAGGGGTAGAGACCCAGTACTTC,CASSLARIGVETQYF
once,NA,TRBV30,TRBJ2-5,TGTGCCTGGAGATCGATGGAGACCCAGTACTTC,CAWRSMETQYF
once,NA,TRBV11-2,TRBJ2-1,TGTGCCAGCAGTCATTCCCGGGCGGAGAAGTTCTTC,CASSHSRAEKFF
NA,NA,TRBV9,TRBJ1-2,TGTGCCAGCAGCGTAACCTGGGGCAACTATGGCTACACCTTC,CASSVTWGNYGYTF